The 23 T cell receptor beta chains given below trace back to one sample, sequenced in a study of blood T cell repertoires in COVID-19 (dated by TCRdb to the early 2020s). The protocol used for the library was the immunoSEQ multiplex PCR assay. Here the immuneACCESS table is served through TCRdb, limited to in-frame sequences with V and J called. Missing clones are a known gap in these copies; in checked studies unresolved V genes cover under half, and the rest lacks a known reason. The sample yields 200,000 to 300,000 clones; 70% to 90% were counted once. Roughly 5% of the sample goes to the ten largest clones. The sequencing sample was made of peripheral blood. Every receptor here comes from a man aged 45-65 years with COVID-19, enrolled during active disease.

The chain combines TRBV18 with TRBJ2-3; 10 bases map to TRBD2. Per germline, CDR1 KGHSH and CDR2 LQKENI. This CDR3 comprises 17 residues. Trimming took 1 base from V and 4 from J; bases not matched to a gene: 8. CDR3 in amino acids: CASSPQRGGQSPDTQYF. As DNA, the CDR3 is TGTGCCAGCTCACCACAGCGGGGGGGCCAGAGTCCAGATACGCAGTATTTT.

This rearrangement joins TRBV12-3 or TRBV12-4 to TRBJ1-2, with a weak D call TRBD1 (6 bases). Trimming removed 7 bases from V and 6 bases from J, with 9 bases in between. The CDR3 has 11 amino acids. The CDR3 is CASTEGDGYTF. The CDR3 nucleotides read TGTGCCAGCACCGAGGGGGATGGCTACACCTTC.

The chain recombines TRBV9 with TRBJ2-2; no firm D call. Germline assignment: CDR1 SGDLS and CDR2 YYNGEE. The CDR3 loop spans 14 amino acids. Deletions cut 0 bases from V and 4 bases from J, with 7 bases between. The chain's CDR3 is CASSVDSGTGELFF. The CDR3 region has the DNA TGTGCCAGCAGCGTAGACTCAGGCACCGGGGAGCTGTTTTTT.

V gene TRBV3-1 (or the pseudogene TRBV3-2) combines with J gene TRBJ2-1, with 7 nucleotides matching TRBD2. There are 15 residues in the CDR3. Unmatched junction bases numbered 18, after V lost 6 bases and J lost 13 bases. CDR1 and CDR2 from the germline V gene are LGHDT and YNNKEL (reference sequence). The CDR3 here is CASRHGRGERARQFF. The CDR3 bases are TGTGCCAGCAGACATGGGAGGGGAGAAAGGGCGCGACAGTTCTTC.

The V call is TRBV10-1, the J call TRBJ2-5, with TRBD2 matching over 11 bases. The CDR3 totals 16 residues. Germline values: CDR1 WNHNN, CDR2 SYGVQD (reference sequence). V shed 8 bases, J shed 2 bases, and the junction held 10 bases outside the gene matches. CDR3 bases: TGCGCCAGCCGACTAGCGGGGTCCTCTATTCAAGAGACCCAGTACTTC. Residues: CASRLAGSSIQETQYF.

This clone was recorded once. This chain connects TRBV2 to TRBJ2-1; 9 nucleotides align to TRBD1. Per germline, CDR1 SNHLY and CDR2 FYNNEI. The V and J ends lost 4 bases and 8 bases, in that order; junction bases with no gene match: 3. The CDR3 totals 13 residues. CDR3 sequence (DNA): TGTGCCAGCAGTGTACAGGGGGCCTATGAGCAGTTCTTC. It encodes CASSVQGAYEQFF.

This rearrangement joins TRBV30 to TRBJ2-7; 16 bases are shared with TRBD2. V shed 3 bases and J 0 bases; nucleotides not matched to a gene: 8. The CDR3 sequence is 18 residues long. Germline V gene sequence: CDR1 GTSNPN, CDR2 SVGIG (reference sequence). This CDR3 is CAWRAGTSGGESSYEQYF. CDR3 bases: TGTGCCTGGAGGGCCGGGACTAGCGGGGGGGAGAGCTCCTACGAGCAGTACTTC.

This chain links TRBV27 with TRBJ2-2; D is unresolved. The CDR3 is 14 amino acids. Trimming took 5 bases from V and 2 from J, leaving 9 bases between them. The V gene's germline CDR1 is MNHEY and CDR2 SMNVEV (reference sequence). This chain's CDR3 is CASSTEINTGELFF. CDR3 in DNA: TGTGCCAGCAGTACCGAGATAAACACCGGGGAGCTGTTTTTT.

The J gene is TRBJ1-2, the V gene TRBV7-2; D call uncertain. Germline CDR1 SGHTA, CDR2 FQGNSA. This CDR3 spans 13 amino acids. Trimming removed 2 bases at V and 4 bases at J, with 8 bases between. CDR3 DNA: TGTGCCAGCAGCTTATCGGGGAGCTATGGCTACACCTTC. It encodes CASSLSGSYGYTF.

V is TRBV14 and J is TRBJ1-2, with D tentatively TRBD1 (6 bases). The CDR3 spans 13 residues. V lost 1 base to trimming and J lost 7 bases, with 10 bases between them. The germline V gene has CDR1 SGHDN and CDR2 FVKESK. CDR3 DNA sequence: TGTGCCAGCAGCCAAGGGACCAGGGGTGGCTACACCTTC. It yields the protein CASSQGTRGGYTF.

The chain combines TRBV29-1 with TRBJ1-5; D call uncertain. The CDR3 runs 13 residues. V was trimmed by 4 bases and J by 4 bases, leaving 11 bases between them. CDR1 SQVTM and CDR2 ANQGSEA come from the germline V gene. CDR3 sequence (DNA): TGCAGCGTTGGTGAGGGTAGAAATCAGCCCCAGCATTTT. This codes for CSVGEGRNQPQHF. The full variable domain, in which reference TRBV29-1 and TRBJ1-5 provide the parts outside the CDR3, is SAVISQKPSRDICQRGTSLTIQCQVDSQVTMMFWYRQQPGQSLTLIATANQGSEATYESGFVIDKFPISRPNLTFSTLTVSNMSPEDSSIYLCSVGEGRNQPQHFGDGTRLSIL.

The chain couples TRBV30 to TRBJ1-5; D remains ambiguous. This CDR3 comprises 13 residues. Germline-derived CDR1 and CDR2 are GTSNPN and SVGIG (reference sequence). The germline V and J ends were trimmed by 1 base and 1 base, with 5 bases remaining between them. The DNA for the CDR3 is TGTGCCTGGAGTGCTAAGAGCAATCAGCCCCAGCATTTT. Amino acids: CAWSAKSNQPQHF. Full variable domain (outside the CDR3, taken from reference TRBV30 and TRBJ1-5): SQTIHQWPATLVQPVGSPLSLECTVEGTSNPNLYWYRQAAGRGLQLLFYSVGIGQISSEVPQNLSASRPQDRQFILSSKKLLLSDSGFYLCAWSAKSNQPQHFGDGTRLSIL.

V gene TRBV6-2 or TRBV6-3 combines with J gene TRBJ2-3; possibly TRBD2 for D (5 bases). The CDR3 contains 16 residues. Germline CDR1 is MNHEY and CDR2 is SVGEGT. The germline V and J ends were trimmed by 5 bases and 0 bases, with 15 bases remaining between them. DNA of the CDR3: TGTGCCAGCAGTCCACTGAGGCGGACTAGCACAGATACGCAGTATTTT. It specifies CASSPLRRTSTDTQYF.

The V gene is TRBV5-5, the J gene TRBJ2-1; 10 bases fit TRBD2. V shed 3 bases and J 2 bases; nucleotides not matched to a gene: 8. Germline CDR1 and CDR2: SGHKS and YYEKEE (reference sequence). The CDR3 length is 17 residues. The CDR3 loop reads CASSSRSGTSAYNEQFF. The CDR3 nucleotides are TGTGCCAGCAGCTCAAGATCCGGGACTAGCGCCTACAATGAGCAGTTCTTC.

The V and J genes are TRBV24-1 and TRBJ1-2; D not resolved. Germline lookup yields CDR1 KGHDR and CDR2 SFDVKD. The ends were cut back, 6 bases at V and 3 bases at J, with 10 bases in the middle. The CDR3 loop spans 13 amino acids. The CDR3 is CATSRGSDYGYTF. CDR3 nucleotides: TGTGCCACCAGTCGGGGTTCGGACTATGGCTACACCTTC.

The CDR3 DNA follows: TGTGCCAGCAGCACCAGGGGTTGGGGTTACAATGAGCAGTTCTTC. It translates to CASSTRGWGYNEQFF. The rearrangement links TRBV5-6 to TRBJ2-1, with TRBD1 as a possible D gene (6 bases). CDR3 length: 15 residues. The germline V gene encodes CDR1 SGHDT and CDR2 YYEEEE. The V end was cut by 4 bases, the J end by 4 bases, with 15 bases between.

The chain has TRBV28 and TRBJ2-3; maybe TRBD2 (5 bases). The CDR3 runs 16 residues. The V end lost 4 bases, the J end lost 2 bases, and 16 bases lay between the germline ends. Germline loops: CDR1 MDHEN, CDR2 SYDVKM. The CDR3 DNA follows: TGTGCCAGCAGTTCCCTCGGGGAGAAAAACACAGATACGCAGTATTTT. Residues: CASSSLGEKNTDTQYF.

This chain links TRBV19 with TRBJ2-2, with D possibly TRBD1 on 5 matching bases. Trimming pared 7 bases from V and 1 base from J, leaving 10 bases between. The germline gives CDR1 LNHDA, CDR2 SQIVND (reference sequence). The CDR3 is 14 residues long. The CDR3 here is CASKSRENTGELFF. CDR3 bases: TGTGCCAGTAAAAGCAGGGAGAACACCGGGGAGCTGTTTTTT.

This rearrangement joins TRBV7-8 to TRBJ2-7; 9 bases fit TRBD1. The CDR3 extends over 15 amino acids. With V trimmed by 5 bases and J by 2 bases, 7 bases remained unmatched. Germline values: CDR1 SGHVS, CDR2 FQNEAQ. The CDR3 DNA reads TGTGCCAGCAGCGACCTGGGACAGGGAACCTACGAGCAGTACTTC. The encoded protein is CASSDLGQGTYEQYF.

J is TRBJ2-1 and V is TRBV11-2; 11 nucleotides line up with TRBD2. This CDR3 is built from 16 residues. The V segment lost 0 bases and the J segment 4 bases; nucleotides outside the gene matches: 2. Per germline, CDR1 SGHAT and CDR2 FQNNGV. The CDR3 loop is CASSLDLAGGYNEQFF. CDR3 sequence (DNA): TGTGCCAGCAGCTTAGATCTAGCGGGGGGTTACAATGAGCAGTTCTTC.

This chain connects TRBV27 to TRBJ2-3; D is perhaps TRBD2 (6 bases). Trimming took 5 bases from V and 2 from J, leaving 14 bases between them. The CDR3 is 15 amino acids. The germline V gene has CDR1 MNHEY and CDR2 SMNVEV (reference sequence). CDR3 in amino acids: CASSARDFHTDTQYF. CDR3 DNA sequence: TGTGCCAGCAGTGCCCGGGACTTTCACACAGATACGCAGTATTTT.

The chain is built from TRBV10-3 and TRBJ1-4, with D unclear. V lost 6 bases and J lost 1, with 15 bases in between. Germline V gene sequence: CDR1 ENHRY, CDR2 SYGVKD. This CDR3 comprises 16 residues. The CDR3 DNA sequence: TGTGCCATCAGCCAGACCGCTACGGGAACTAATGAAAAACTGTTTTTT. It yields the protein CAISQTATGTNEKLFF.

This CDR3 reads CAISEYGGRGAFF. CDR3 coding DNA: TGTGCCATCAGTGAGTACGGGGGGCGAGGAGCTTTCTTT. The chain combines TRBV10-3 with TRBJ1-1; a possible D gene is TRBD1 (6 bases). CDR1 is ENHRY and CDR2 is SYGVKD in the germline V gene. The CDR3 runs to 13 residues. The V gene lost 1 base and the J gene lost 10 bases, with 13 bases spanning the gap.